Sequencing of this T cell receptor beta chain was carried out in a study of breast tumors, draining lymph nodes, adjacent tissues. Germline CDR1 and CDR2: SGHAT and FQDESV (reference sequence). Trimming shortened V by 3 bases and J by 0 bases, and 10 bases separated the two germline ends. This CDR3 contains 15 residues. MiXCR was run by TCRdb on the multiplex PCR reads, yielding one entry per CDR3 protein. The profile covers under 150,000 distinct CDR3 sequences, with over 20% appearing a single time and around 2.2% taken by the ten largest. Samples came from axillary lymph nodes draining the breast cancer. The table lists this clonotype with many counts.

Sequencing input: axillary lymph node tissue. This TCR derives from a female donor with breast cancer. Some clones in this sample may be carry-over from other donors' samples. The rearrangement uses TRBV11-1 and TRBJ2-3; D gene unclear. The CDR3: CASSFQRPSTDTQYF. DNA for the CDR3: TGTGCCAGCAGCTTTCAGAGGCCCAGCACAGATACGCAGTATTTT.